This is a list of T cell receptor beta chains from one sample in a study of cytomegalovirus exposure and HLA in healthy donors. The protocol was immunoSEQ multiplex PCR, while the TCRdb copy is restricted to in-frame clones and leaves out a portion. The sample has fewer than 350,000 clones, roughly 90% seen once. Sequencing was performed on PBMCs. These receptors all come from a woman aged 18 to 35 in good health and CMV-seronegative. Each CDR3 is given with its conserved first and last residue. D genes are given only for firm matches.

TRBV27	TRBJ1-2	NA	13	CASSVTGDYGYTF
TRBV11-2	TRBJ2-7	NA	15	CASSLEWLLSYEQYF
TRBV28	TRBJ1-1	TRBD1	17	CASVRGTGGAGNTEAFF
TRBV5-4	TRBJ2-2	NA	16	CASSDQRTDLAGELFF
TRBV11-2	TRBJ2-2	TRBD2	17	CASSRRRTSGSTGELFF
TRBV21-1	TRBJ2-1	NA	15	CASNGLERAYNEQFF
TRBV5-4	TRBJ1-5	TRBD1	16	CASSPRTGNGNQPQHF
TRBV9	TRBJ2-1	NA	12	CASSANYNEQFF
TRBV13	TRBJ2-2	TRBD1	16	CASRYTPQGVGGELFF
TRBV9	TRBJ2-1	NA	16	CASSPRARRAYNEQFF